One and the same sample provided the 4 T cell receptor beta chains below, sequenced in a study of vaccination and CD4 T cells after COVID-19. Treatment defined: roughly 10-day PBMC culture with coronavirus spike peptide pools or control peptides (ViraFEST assay). The Oncomine TCR Beta short-read assay was applied to DNA of cultured CD4+ T cells. TCRdb analysed the PCR reads with MiXCR anew, one entry per CDR3 protein. The sample includes around 10,000 distinct CDR3 sequences, about 40% of them seen just once. No antigen is known for these receptors. The sample comprised CD4+ T cells from blood, cultured in vitro. The receptors derive from a human donor who had recovered from COVID-19.

This clonotype appeared a few times. This chain uses TRBV19 with TRBJ1-5, with D maybe TRBD1 (6 bases). The CDR3 runs to 16 residues. Per germline, CDR1 LNHDA and CDR2 SQIVND (reference sequence). V shed 5 bases and J shed 2 bases, with 16 bases lying between them. CDR3 bases: TGTGCCAGTAGTGTCACATACAGGGACGGCAATCAGCCCCAGCATTTT. Translating it yields CASSVTYRDGNQPQHF.

This clonotype has more than one count but fewer than ten. The J gene is TRBJ1-2, the V gene TRBV19; 8 positions match TRBD1. This CDR3 has 15 residues. With 7 bases clipped from V and 2 bases from J, the junction kept 9 bases outside the gene matches. The germline CDR1 and CDR2 sequences are LNHDA and SQIVND (reference sequence). The DNA of the CDR3 is TGTGCCAGTACCACAGGCAGGGGGCCAAACTATGGCTACACCTTC. As protein: CASTTGRGPNYGYTF.

V gene TRBV7-2 combines with J gene TRBJ1-5; tentative D call: TRBD1 (6 bases). Germline lookup yields CDR1 SGHTA and CDR2 FQGNSA. This CDR3 has 15 amino acids. Deletions cut 5 bases from V and 2 bases from J, with 13 bases between. The CDR3 DNA follows: TGTGCCAGCAGCCAAACAGGGAACGGCAATCAGCCCCAGCATTTT. This sequence encodes CASSQTGNGNQPQHF.

This clonotype was picked up a small number of times. The chain combines TRBV5-4 with TRBJ2-3; D call uncertain. Germline values: CDR1 SGHNT, CDR2 YYREEE (reference sequence). Trimming pared 4 bases from V and 2 bases from J, leaving 14 bases between. The CDR3 is made up of 15 amino acids. This CDR3 is CASSLPTSATDTQYF. DNA of the CDR3: TGTGCCAGCAGCCTACCCACCTCAGCCACAGATACGCAGTATTTT.